The T cell receptor beta chain under discussion was sequenced for a study of tumor and adjacent non-tumor tissue in lung cancer. On the study more broadly: Patients were aged roughly 31 to 76, 10 men and 5 women, stage I to III. On average, productive TCRbeta reads reached 4 million to 4.5 million per sample.

The template was RNA from unsorted bulk tissue. The normal lung tissue was taken more than 3 cm from the tumor edge. Study results and limitations: Significantly higher TCR diversity was found in tumor than normal lung. Tumor repertoires had a smaller top 100 clone share than normal lung.

TCRbeta libraries were built with three rounds of nested PCR, modified from ARM-PCR. TCRdb reprocessed the multiplex PCR reads with MiXCR, giving one entry per CDR3 protein. This sample has about 50,000 distinct CDR3 sequences, with 74% found just once. Trimming pared 3 bases from V and 6 bases from J, leaving 7 bases between. The CDR3 runs to 12 residues. Germline V gene data show CDR1 as MDHEN and CDR2 as SYDVKM. This clonotype was counted at least ten times. Its cognate antigen is unknown. The chain has TRBV28 and TRBJ2-3, with D unclear. This clonotype was sampled from an older woman with non-small cell lung cancer. Sequencing was done on a sample of distant non-tumor lung tissue. In DNA form, the CDR3 reads TGTGCCAGCAGTTTCATATCGGATACGCAGTATTTT. This gives the protein CASSFISDTQYF.